Listed below are T cell receptor beta chains from one sample, sequenced in a study of Ad26.COV2.S vaccination and SARS-CoV-2 variants. Clones were read by immunoSEQ multiplex PCR, and TCRdb kept only the in-frame ones, dropping some. This sample has around 320,000 clones, with 87% found just once. The sample consisted of peripheral blood, taken in a trial of Ad26.COV2.S vaccine versus placebo. These receptors were collected from a person between 18 and 59 years old who received the Ad26.COV2.S COVID-19 vaccine or a placebo. The CDR3 runs from the conserved cysteine through the conserved F or W. The D gene is left open where the match is weak. The listing skips clone size in some rows; elsewhere it reads once, few, many or a size class.

D gene	V gene	clone size	J gene	CDR3 DNA	CDR3 protein
-	TRBV7-6	-	TRBJ2-7	TGTGCCAGCAGCCCCCGCGGAGGGGAGTACTACGAGCAGTACTTC	CASSPRGGEYYEQYF
TRBD1	TRBV6-5	-	TRBJ1-2	TGTGCCAGCAGTTACTCAACAGGGGGAGGCTACACCTTC	CASSYSTGGGYTF
-	TRBV20-1	-	TRBJ1-2	TGCAGTGGGAGGGGGAACTATGGCTACACCTTC	CSGRGNYGYTF
TRBD2	TRBV6-5	-	TRBJ2-5	TGTGCCAGCAGTCCGACGACTAGCGGGGAGACCCAGTACTTC	CASSPTTSGETQYF
-	TRBV3-1/TRBV3-2	-	TRBJ2-1	TGTGCCAGCAGCCAAGTCATGGGAACGGTGGACAATGAGCAGTTCTTC	CASSQVMGTVDNEQFF
-	TRBV6-5	-	TRBJ1-5	TGTGCCAGCAGCCCCCGACAGGGCAATCAGCCCCAGCATTTT	CASSPRQGNQPQHF
-	TRBV19	-	TRBJ1-1	TGTGCCAGTAGTATTAGTCAGACCAGTGAAGCTTTCTTT	CASSISQTSEAFF
-	TRBV5-6	-	TRBJ2-3	TGTGCCAGCAGCTTGGGATGGAGCCAAGGAGATACGCAGTATTTT	CASSLGWSQGDTQYF
TRBD1	TRBV6-5	-	TRBJ2-7	TGTGCCAGCAGTTCGAACCGGGACAGGGGGAACTACGAGCAGTACTTC	CASSSNRDRGNYEQYF
TRBD1	TRBV29-1	-	TRBJ1-2	TGCAGCATAACAGGGGGCGCTCACTATGGCTACACCTTC	CSITGGAHYGYTF
TRBD1	TRBV5-1	-	TRBJ2-7	TGCGCCAGCAGCCCATCCGGGACAGGCCGCTACGAGCAGTACTTC	CASSPSGTGRYEQYF
-	TRBV18	-	TRBJ2-6	TGTGCCAGCTCACCACCTGGGAGGCCTCATGGGGCCAACGTCCTGACTTTC	CASSPPGRPHGANVLTF
-	TRBV10-3	-	TRBJ2-3	TGTGCCATCAGTGAACGACAGGGCACAGATACGCAGTATTTT	CAISERQGTDTQYF
-	TRBV5-1	-	TRBJ1-2	TGCGCCAGCAGCGCGGACGGGGGACGAGGCTACACCTTC	CASSADGGRGYTF
-	TRBV5-8	-	TRBJ1-6	TGTGCCAGCAGCTCCCGGGGGAATTCACCCCTCCACTTT	CASSSRGNSPLHF
-	TRBV5-4	-	TRBJ1-1	TGTGCCAGCAGCGTAGGGGGAGCTGAAGCTTTCTTT	CASSVGGAEAFF
TRBD2	TRBV29-1	-	TRBJ2-5	TGCAGCGTCTTGCGGGGGTTGGAGACCCAGTACTTC	CSVLRGLETQYF
-	TRBV4-2	-	TRBJ1-1	TGTGCCAGCAGCCGGTGGGACACTGAAGCTTTCTTT	CASSRWDTEAFF
-	TRBV7-9	-	TRBJ2-1	TGTGCCAGCAGCGTACCGGCGACCGGGGGAAGCTCCTACAATGAGCAGTTCTTC	CASSVPATGGSSYNEQFF
-	TRBV10-3	-	TRBJ2-3	TGTGCCATCAGTGAGTCGAGGGACGGCACAGATACGCAGTATTTT	CAISESRDGTDTQYF
TRBD1	TRBV5-1	-	TRBJ1-1	TGCGCCAGCAGCTCGAAGGACAGGGACACGAACACTGAAGCTTTCTTT	CASSSKDRDTNTEAFF
TRBD1	TRBV27	-	TRBJ2-3	TGTGCCATCAAAAGAACAGGGGTTGACACGCAGTATTTT	CAIKRTGVDTQYF
-	TRBV5-8	-	TRBJ1-4	TGTGCCAGCAGCTTGGCGGGACGGCCGAATGAAAAACTGTTTTTT	CASSLAGRPNEKLFF
-	TRBV6-1	-	TRBJ2-5	TGTGCCAGCAGTGACGCTGAAAAAAACACGGAAGAGACCCAGTACTTC	CASSDAEKNTEETQYF
TRBD1	TRBV11-2	once	TRBJ2-4	TGTGCCAGCAGCTTAGTAGGGGGCAGCGGCAAAAACATTCAGTACTTC	CASSLVGGSGKNIQYF
TRBD1	TRBV24-1	-	TRBJ2-2	TGTGCCACCAGTGATTTGCCAACCGGGACAGGGAGGACCGGGGAGCTGTTTTTT	CATSDLPTGTGRTGELFF
-	TRBV30	once	TRBJ1-2	TGTGCCTGGATGAGGGCCGATGGCTACACCTTC	CAWMRADGYTF
TRBD2	TRBV6-5	-	TRBJ2-2	TGTGCCAGCAGCCTTGGACTAGCCGGGGCCGGGGAGCTGTTTTTT	CASSLGLAGAGELFF
-	TRBV7-8	-	TRBJ1-1	TGTGCCAGCAGCTTAGTCCGACAGGTTGGTGAAGCTTTCTTT	CASSLVRQVGEAFF
-	TRBV30	once	TRBJ2-3	TGTGCCTGGAGTGTAAGCGGTGCTAGCCTTGGCACAGATACGCAGTATTTT	CAWSVSGASLGTDTQYF
-	TRBV7-9	-	TRBJ2-5	TGTGCCAGCAGCTTAGGGCCACGGAGATCGGAGACCCAGTACTTC	CASSLGPRRSETQYF
TRBD2	TRBV29-1	-	TRBJ2-5	TGCAGCGTTGAAGGGACAGATGGACTAGCGGGTAGACGGGAGACCCAGTACTTC	CSVEGTDGLAGRRETQYF
TRBD1	TRBV19	-	TRBJ1-5	TGTGCCAGTAGCGGGACAGTAATCGAGCAGCCCCAGCATTTT	CASSGTVIEQPQHF
-	TRBV10-2	-	TRBJ1-6	TGCGCCAGCAGGGAAGGGGCAGGGGTTGATGGTAATTCACCCCTCCACTTT	CASREGAGVDGNSPLHF
TRBD1	TRBV28	-	TRBJ2-7	TGTGCCAGCAGTTTAACGTTAACTCCCGGGACAGGGGGCAATGAGCAGTACTTC	CASSLTLTPGTGGNEQYF
-	TRBV18	-	TRBJ1-4	TGTGCCAGCTCACCAGTAGATGAAAAACTGTTTTTT	CASSPVDEKLFF
-	TRBV30	-	TRBJ1-2	TGTGCCTGGAGTGTAGTCAACTATGGCTACACCTTC	CAWSVVNYGYTF
-	TRBV5-4	-	TRBJ2-7	TGTGCCAGCAGCCCGCAGACGAGCTCCTACGAGCAGTACTTC	CASSPQTSSYEQYF
-	TRBV30	once	TRBJ2-2	TGTGCCTGGGGAAAAGGGGGGACCGGGGAGCTGTTTTTT	CAWGKGGTGELFF
TRBD2	TRBV6-2/TRBV6-3	-	TRBJ2-5	TGTGCCAGCAGCCAGGGGACTAGCCGGCAAGAGACCCAGTACTTC	CASSQGTSRQETQYF
-	TRBV23-1	-	TRBJ2-5	TGCGCCAGCAGTCACCTGATTAAGCGGGGGCCAGGGGGGGAGACCCAGTACTTC	CASSHLIKRGPGGETQYF
TRBD2	TRBV7-2	-	TRBJ2-3	TGTGCCAGCAGCTTAGAGGACTGGGTAGCGGGGGGGACAGATACGCAGTATTTT	CASSLEDWVAGGTDTQYF
TRBD2	TRBV12-3/TRBV12-4	-	TRBJ2-7	TGTGCCAGCAGTGGCGGGACTAGCGAGCAGTACTTC	CASSGGTSEQYF
TRBD2	TRBV6-1	once	TRBJ2-2	TGTGCCAGCAGTGAAGGAATCTCGGGCGCGGGAGCTGTTTTT	CASSEGISGAGAVF
-	TRBV2	-	TRBJ1-4	TGTGCCAGCAGTGAAGGAGACACACCTAATGAAAAACTGTTTTTT	CASSEGDTPNEKLFF
TRBD2	TRBV27	-	TRBJ2-7	TGTGCCAGCAGGGCGGGGGGCGCGAAAGTCGAGCAGTACTTC	CASRAGGAKVEQYF
TRBD1	TRBV18	-	TRBJ2-7	TGTGCCAGCTCACCACCAGGGAGACAGGGGGCCTACGAGCAGTACTTC	CASSPPGRQGAYEQYF
-	TRBV4-2	-	TRBJ1-6	TGTGCCAGCAGCCAAGTGGGGCGGCGGGTTGGGTCACCCCTCCACTTT	CASSQVGRRVGSPLHF
-	TRBV9	-	TRBJ1-1	TGTGCCAGCAGCGTAGGAGGATCTGAAGCTTTCTTT	CASSVGGSEAFF
-	TRBV30	once	TRBJ1-2	TGTGCCTGGAGTGTACAACTGACCTATGGCTACACCTTC	CAWSVQLTYGYTF
TRBD2	TRBV29-1	once	TRBJ2-5	TGCAGCGTCGCAGCCTCGGGGGGGCCGGGTCAAGAGACCCAGTACTTC	CSVAASGGPGQETQYF
-	TRBV7-8	-	TRBJ1-4	TGTGCCAGCAGCCAACGGGGGACACCAAAAGGTGAAAAACTGTTTTTT	CASSQRGTPKGEKLFF
-	TRBV12-5	-	TRBJ1-5	TGTGCTAGTGGTTTGACCCAAGGGGATCCCCAGCATTTT	CASGLTQGDPQHF
TRBD1	TRBV29-1	-	TRBJ1-5	TGCAGCGTTTGGGACAGTAAGGGCAATCAGCCCCAGCATTTT	CSVWDSKGNQPQHF
-	TRBV6-5	-	TRBJ2-6	TGTGCCAGCAGCGGCGGACAGCGGGCCAACGTCCTGACTTTC	CASSGGQRANVLTF
-	TRBV7-8	-	TRBJ1-1	TGTGCCAGCAGCTTAGTTGAGGTCGGGAGGGAAGCTTTCTTT	CASSLVEVGREAFF
-	TRBV6-5	few	TRBJ1-1	TGTGCCAGCAGTTACGGGGGGAACACTGAAGCTTTCTTT	CASSYGGNTEAFF
-	TRBV19	-	TRBJ1-5	TGTGCCAGTACCGTGGGGCTATCGGGGACTCAGCCCCAGCATTTT	CASTVGLSGTQPQHF
-	TRBV7-3	few	TRBJ1-2	TGTGCCAGCGGGACGGGGGGAGCCGAGGGCTACACCTTC	CASGTGGAEGYTF